The present TCR beta chain was sequenced within a study of CXCR3-negative and CXCR3-positive naive CD8 T cells. Findings and limits, study-wide: TRBV-TRBJ usage was alike in naive CXCR3-negative and CXCR3-positive cells but differed in memory cells.

CD45RO-CCR7+CD27+CD95- expression identified naive CD8+ T cells. The authors prepared UMI-labeled TRB cDNA libraries by 5' RACE. TCRdb re-called the 5' RACE reads and shows each CDR3 protein once, DNA omitted. This sample's table reports 65,000 to 95,000 distinct CDR3 sequences. As for this clonotype: The antigen is unknown.

This receptor was taken from a human donor in good health. Some clones in this sample may be carry-over from other donors' samples. Input material: naive CXCR3- CD8+ T cells from blood. Stated subset: CD45RO-CCR7+CD27+CD95- naive CD8+ T cells lacking CXCR3 (TNR3-).

This CDR3 reads CASSFGGEFPDTQYF. V usage is TRBV7-9 and J usage is TRBJ2-3; lacking DNA, the TRBD2 call made by TCRdb goes unchecked. Looked up from germline, CDR1 is SEHNR and CDR2 is FQNEAQ (reference sequence). The CDR3 is 15 amino acids.